The 6 T cell receptor beta chains in this list originate from one sample, sequenced in a study of T cell changes during pregnancy in multiple sclerosis. Using immunoSEQ multiplex PCR, the repertoire was profiled, and TCRdb retains in-frame clones only, with some absent. The profile covers approximately 74,000 clones, with about nine tenths appearing a single time and approximately 3.4% taken by the ten largest. The starting material was peripheral blood, obtained before pregnancy. Receptor source: a female donor with multiple sclerosis, enrolled in a pregnancy study.

The V gene is TRBV6-5, the J gene TRBJ1-2; D ambiguous. This CDR3 contains 12 residues. The V and J ends lost 6 bases and 8 bases respectively, with 13 bases between them. Looked up from germline, CDR1 is MNHEY and CDR2 is SVGAGI. In DNA form, the CDR3 reads TGTGCCAGCAGACCGGGTGGTGGAGGCTACACCTTC. It specifies CASRPGGGGYTF.

The gene calls are TRBV5-1 and TRBJ1-2; 7 bases agree with TRBD1. V dropped 1 base and J dropped 4; count of bases not matched to a gene: 4. CDR3 length: 14 residues. Per germline, CDR1 SGHRS and CDR2 YFSETQ. In DNA, the CDR3 is TGCGCCAGCAGCTTGACAGGGGATGGCTATGGCTACACCTTC. Residues: CASSLTGDGYGYTF. Filled out from reference TRBV5-1 and TRBJ1-2, the complete variable domain reads KAGVTQTPRYLIKTRGQQVTLSCSPISGHRSVSWYQQTPGQGLQFLFEYFSETQRNKGNFPGRFSGRQFSNSRSEMNVSTLELGDSALYLCASSLTGDGYGYTFGSGTRLTVV.

CDR3 DNA: TGTGCCAGTAGTATTGGAGGGGCCATGAACACTGAAGCTTTCTTT. Translated: CASSIGGAMNTEAFF. The chain has TRBV19 and TRBJ1-1, with D maybe TRBD1 (5 bases). Trimming shortened V by 3 bases and J by 0 bases, and 11 bases separated the two germline ends. The CDR3 spans 15 residues. The germline CDR1 and CDR2 sequences are LNHDA and SQIVND (reference sequence).

The chain links TRBV2 to TRBJ2-1, with a tentative D call TRBD2 (5 bases). Trimming removed 8 bases from V and 5 bases from J, with 22 bases in between. CDR1 and CDR2 (germline): SNHLY, FYNNEI. This CDR3 contains 16 residues. The CDR3 sequence is CASRSDSMRSHNEQFF. Written as DNA, the CDR3 is TGTGCCAGCCGCTCGGACTCCATGAGGTCCCACAATGAGCAGTTCTTC.

This CDR3 is CASAGTKQFF. The CDR3 DNA sequence: TGTGCCAGTGCCGGGACAAAGCAGTTCTTC. This chain uses TRBV19 with TRBJ2-1, with D perhaps matching TRBD1 (6 bases). Germline V gene data show CDR1 as LNHDA and CDR2 as SQIVND (reference sequence). Trimming cost V 8 bases and J 11 bases, with 10 bases left between them. CDR3 length equals 10 residues.

This clone is a singleton in its sample. The genes are TRBV14 and TRBJ1-2; tentative D call: TRBD1 (6 bases). Germline V gene sequence: CDR1 SGHDN, CDR2 FVKESK. V gave up 7 bases and J gave up 8 bases, with 17 bases separating them. CDR3 length equals 13 residues. This CDR3 is CASTQTGFRGYTF. CDR3 sequence (DNA): TGTGCCAGCACTCAGACAGGATTTCGAGGCTACACCTTC.